This T cell receptor (beta chain) was identified in a study of blood T cell repertoires in COVID-19. The data were produced by immunoSEQ multiplex PCR, yet TCRdb's version contains in-frame clones alone and is incomplete. The sample includes 300,000 to 400,000 clones, under 95% of them seen just once. There are 14 residues in the CDR3. V was pared by 3 bases and J by 6 bases, with 5 bases of the junction left unmatched. CDR1 LNHNV and CDR2 YYDKDF come from the germline V gene (reference sequence). The chain has TRBV15 and TRBJ2-1; 7 bases fit TRBD1. The sequencing sample was made of peripheral blood. The source of this sequence is a woman aged 18 to 35 who had recovered from COVID-19. CDR3: CATSRRQGPNEQFF. As DNA, the CDR3 is TGTGCCACCAGCAGGCGACAGGGTCCCAATGAGCAGTTCTTC.